This T cell receptor (beta chain) stems from a study of blood T cell repertoires in COVID-19. Across the whole study: Donors in the United States, Italy and Spain gave samples during acute or convalescent COVID-19. T cells, B-cell-depleted T cells, or PBMCs provided the cDNA or gDNA that served as material.

Original analysis: The authors estimated nucleated cell counts from reference gene primer amplification. Measured with immunoSEQ multiplex PCR; TCRdb has only the in-frame clones, and not every one. V, J and clone size derive from that table, while D and trimming were established from the DNA sequence. The sample includes about 170,000 clones, roughly 93% of them seen just once. Seattle enrolled patients during active infection and tracked them longitudinally. This TCR was sampled from a man aged 18 to 29 with COVID-19, enrolled during active disease. Sequencing input: peripheral blood.

Written as DNA, the CDR3 is TGTGCCAGCGGAACAGACCTCCGATACAATGAGCAGTTCTTC. Protein sequence: CASGTDLRYNEQFF. The chain uses TRBV7-2 and TRBJ2-1; D is uncertain. CDR3 length: 14 amino acids. The germline gives CDR1 SGHTA, CDR2 FQGNSA. V was cut by 8 bases and J by 4 bases, with 15 bases left in between.